These 8 T cell receptor beta chains were all obtained from the same sample, sequenced in a study of cytomegalovirus exposure and HLA in healthy donors. PCR used 60 Vbeta primers and 13 Jbeta primers. Some clones are missing from TCRdb's copy, which holds only in-frame ones; the method was immunoSEQ multiplex PCR. This sample has about 130,000 clones; 74% occur once, and the top ten carry more than 3.5%. Source material: PBMCs. All receptors derive from a man in his late teens or twenties in good health and CMV-seropositive.

The table lists this clone with a count of one. V usage is TRBV7-2 and J usage is TRBJ2-5, with D hard to call. The length of the CDR3 is 14 residues. The V gene lost 1 base and the J gene lost 5 bases, with 11 bases spanning the gap. CDR1 is SGHTA, CDR2 FQGNSA, per germline. The CDR3 sequence is CASSLERASETQYF. CDR3 sequence (DNA): TGTGCCAGCAGCTTAGAGCGAGCGTCGGAGACCCAGTACTTC.

The J gene is TRBJ1-2, the V gene TRBV28; D not resolved. Trimming pared 7 bases from V and 4 bases from J, leaving 16 bases between. Germline lookup yields CDR1 MDHEN and CDR2 SYDVKM. This CDR3 region has 14 residues. CDR3 loop: CASITPGGSYGYTF. CDR3 sequence (DNA): TGTGCCAGCATCACCCCAGGCGGGAGCTATGGCTACACCTTC.

In its sample, this clone was seen once. The chain recombines TRBV7-2 with TRBJ1-5; a possible D gene is TRBD1 (5 bases). Trimming took off 5 bases at V and 7 bases at J, with 18 bases between the two ends. The germline V gene has CDR1 SGHTA and CDR2 FQGNSA. The CDR3 spans 15 residues. Written as DNA, the CDR3 is TGTGCCAGCAGCAAAGGCGGGGCTCTGGGGCAGCCCCAGCATTTT. Translation: CASSKGGALGQPQHF. Using reference TRBV7-2 and TRBJ1-5 for the parts outside the CDR3, the full variable domain is GAGVSQSPSNKVTEKGKDVELRCDPISGHTALYWYRQSLGQGLEFLIYFQGNSAPDKSGLPSDRFSAERTGGSVSTLTIQRTQQEDSAVYLCASSKGGALGQPQHFGDGTRLSIL.

CDR3 protein: CASSLGPFNEQFF. Here the CDR3 DNA reads TGCGCCAGCAGCTTGGGGCCCTTCAATGAGCAGTTCTTC. The rearrangement joins TRBV5-1 to TRBJ2-1; D uncertain. V was pared by 0 bases and J by 6 bases, with 7 bases between. The germline gives CDR1 SGHRS, CDR2 YFSETQ. The CDR3 contains 13 residues.

V gene TRBV7-2 combines with J gene TRBJ2-7; 9 bases are shared with TRBD2. The germline V gene encodes CDR1 SGHTA and CDR2 FQGNSA. J lost 2 bases, V lost 4 bases, and 6 bases had no gene match. The CDR3 sequence is 15 residues long. The DNA for the CDR3 is TGTGCCAGCAGCTCCTCCCGCGGGAGGGCCTACGAGCAGTACTTC. It is translated as CASSSSRGRAYEQYF.

This chain joins TRBV11-2 and TRBJ2-2; 12 bases agree with TRBD2. V lost 5 bases to trimming and J lost 4 bases; unmatched junction nucleotides: 8. Germline assignment: CDR1 SGHAT and CDR2 FQNNGV. The CDR3 loop spans 17 amino acids. CDR3 amino acids: CASSRGLAGGLTGELFF. The CDR3 region has the DNA TGTGCCAGCAGCCGGGGGCTAGCGGGGGGGCTCACCGGGGAGCTGTTTTTT.

CDR3 region: CASSSVYPDRGFSYGYTF. The CDR3 nucleotides are TGTGCCAGCAGTTCCGTTTATCCTGACAGGGGGTTCAGCTATGGCTACACCTTC. This rearrangement joins TRBV28 to TRBJ1-2, with 9 bases lining up with TRBD1. The CDR3 runs to 18 residues. From germline, CDR1 is MDHEN and CDR2 SYDVKM. With V trimmed by 4 bases and J by 4 bases, 16 bases remained unmatched.

This chain joins TRBV4-2 and TRBJ2-2; 10 bases are shared with TRBD2. After removal of 0 bases from V and 5 bases from J, the junction contained 0 bases not matched to a gene. CDR3 length: 15 amino acids. From germline, CDR1 is LGHNA and CDR2 YNFKEQ. The CDR3 DNA sequence: TGTGCCAGCAGCCAAGAAGCGGGAGGGACCGGGGAGCTGTTTTTT. Its translation is CASSQEAGGTGELFF.